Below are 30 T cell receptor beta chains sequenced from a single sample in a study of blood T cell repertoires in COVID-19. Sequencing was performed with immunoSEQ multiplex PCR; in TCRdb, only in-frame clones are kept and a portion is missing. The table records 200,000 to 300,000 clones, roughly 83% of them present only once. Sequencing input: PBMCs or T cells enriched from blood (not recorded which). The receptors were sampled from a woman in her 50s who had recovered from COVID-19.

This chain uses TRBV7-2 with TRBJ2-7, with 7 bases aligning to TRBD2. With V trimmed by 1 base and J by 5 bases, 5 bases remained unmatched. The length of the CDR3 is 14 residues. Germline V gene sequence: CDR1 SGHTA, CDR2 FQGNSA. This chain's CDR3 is CASSLGTSVDEQYF. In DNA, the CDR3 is TGTGCCAGCAGCTTAGGTACTAGCGTCGACGAGCAGTACTTC.

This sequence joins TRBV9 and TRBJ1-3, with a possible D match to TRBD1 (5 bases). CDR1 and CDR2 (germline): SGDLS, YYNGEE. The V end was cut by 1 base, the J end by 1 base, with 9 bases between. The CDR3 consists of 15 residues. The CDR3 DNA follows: TGTGCCAGCAGCGTACTCGCAGGGTCTGGAAACACCATATATTTT. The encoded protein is CASSVLAGSGNTIYF.

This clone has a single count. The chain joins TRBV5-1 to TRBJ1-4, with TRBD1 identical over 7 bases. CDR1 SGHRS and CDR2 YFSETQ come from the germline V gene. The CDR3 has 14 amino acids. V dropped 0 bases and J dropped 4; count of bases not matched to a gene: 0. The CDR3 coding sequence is TGCGCCAGCAGCTTGGACAGGGGTAATGAAAAACTGTTTTTT. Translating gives CASSLDRGNEKLFF.

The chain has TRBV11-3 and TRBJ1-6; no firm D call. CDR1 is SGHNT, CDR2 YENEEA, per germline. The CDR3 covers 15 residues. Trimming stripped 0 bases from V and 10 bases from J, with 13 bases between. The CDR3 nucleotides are TGTGCCAGCAGCTTAGATGGGCAGCTTCGGTCACCCCTCCACTTT. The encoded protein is CASSLDGQLRSPLHF.

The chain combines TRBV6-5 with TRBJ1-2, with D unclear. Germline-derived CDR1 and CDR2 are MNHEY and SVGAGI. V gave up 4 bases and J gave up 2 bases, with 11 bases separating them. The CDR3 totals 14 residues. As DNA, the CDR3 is TGTGCCAGCAGTTCCGCCAGGATAAACTATGGCTACACCTTC. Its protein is CASSSARINYGYTF.

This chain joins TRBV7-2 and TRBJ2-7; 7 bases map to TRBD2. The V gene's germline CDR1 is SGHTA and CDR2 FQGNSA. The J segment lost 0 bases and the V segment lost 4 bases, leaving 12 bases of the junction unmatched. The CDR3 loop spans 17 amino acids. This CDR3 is CASSSRKASGISYEQYF. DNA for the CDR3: TGTGCCAGCAGCTCCAGGAAAGCTAGCGGCATCTCCTACGAGCAGTACTTC.

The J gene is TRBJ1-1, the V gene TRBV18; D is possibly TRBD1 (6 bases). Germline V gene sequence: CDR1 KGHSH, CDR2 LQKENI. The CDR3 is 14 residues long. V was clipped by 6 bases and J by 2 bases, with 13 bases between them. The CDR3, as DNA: TGTGCCAGCTCCGGCGGCAGGGGAAACACTGAAGCTTTCTTT. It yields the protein CASSGGRGNTEAFF. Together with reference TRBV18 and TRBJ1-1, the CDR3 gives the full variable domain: NAGVMQNPRHLVRRRGQEARLRCSPMKGHSHVYWYRQLPEEGLKFMVYLQKENIIDESGMPKERFSAEFPKEGPSILRIQQVVRGDSAAYFCASSGGRGNTEAFFGQGTRLTVV.

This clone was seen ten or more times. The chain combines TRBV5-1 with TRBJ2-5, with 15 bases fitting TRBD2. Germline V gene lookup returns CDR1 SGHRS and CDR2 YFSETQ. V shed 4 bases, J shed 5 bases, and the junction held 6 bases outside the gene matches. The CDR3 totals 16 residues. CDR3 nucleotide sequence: TGCGCCAGCAGCATTGGGACTAGCGGGAGGCAGGAGACCCAGTACTTC. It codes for CASSIGTSGRQETQYF.

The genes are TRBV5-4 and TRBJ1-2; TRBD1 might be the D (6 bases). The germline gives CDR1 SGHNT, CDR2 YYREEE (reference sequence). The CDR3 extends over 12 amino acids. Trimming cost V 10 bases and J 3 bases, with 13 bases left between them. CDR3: CAVQQGHYGYTF. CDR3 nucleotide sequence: TGTGCCGTACAACAGGGACACTATGGCTACACCTTC.

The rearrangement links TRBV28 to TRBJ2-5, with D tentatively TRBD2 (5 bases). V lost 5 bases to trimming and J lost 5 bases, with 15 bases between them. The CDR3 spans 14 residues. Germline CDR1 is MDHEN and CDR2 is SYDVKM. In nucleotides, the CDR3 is TGTGCCAGCAGTGTGGGCGGAGGACGGGAGACCCAGTACTTC. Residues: CASSVGGGRETQYF.

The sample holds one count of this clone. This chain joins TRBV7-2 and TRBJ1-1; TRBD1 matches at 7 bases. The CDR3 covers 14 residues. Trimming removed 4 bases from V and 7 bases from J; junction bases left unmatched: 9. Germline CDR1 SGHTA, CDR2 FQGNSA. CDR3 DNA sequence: TGTGCCAGCAGCTCCGGGACAGTGCTTCTTGAAGCTTTCTTT. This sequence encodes CASSSGTVLLEAFF.

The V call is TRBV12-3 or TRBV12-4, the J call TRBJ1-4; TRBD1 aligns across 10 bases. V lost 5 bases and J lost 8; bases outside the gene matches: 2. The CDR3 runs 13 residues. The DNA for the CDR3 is TGTGCCAGCAGTCGGACAGGGGGGGAAAAACTGTTTTTT. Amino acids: CASSRTGGEKLFF.

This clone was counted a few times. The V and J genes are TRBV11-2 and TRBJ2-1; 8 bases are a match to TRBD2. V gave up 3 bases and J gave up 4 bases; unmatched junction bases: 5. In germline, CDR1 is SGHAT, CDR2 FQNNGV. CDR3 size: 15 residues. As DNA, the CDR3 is TGTGCCAGCAGCTTTTTAGCGGGAAATTACAATGAGCAGTTCTTC. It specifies CASSFLAGNYNEQFF.

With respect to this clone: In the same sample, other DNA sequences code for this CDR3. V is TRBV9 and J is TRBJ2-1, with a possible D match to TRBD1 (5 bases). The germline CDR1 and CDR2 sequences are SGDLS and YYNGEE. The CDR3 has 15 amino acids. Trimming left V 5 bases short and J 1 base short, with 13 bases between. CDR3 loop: CASSGGQGSYNEQFF. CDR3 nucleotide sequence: TGTGCCAGCAGTGGTGGTCAGGGTTCCTACAATGAGCAGTTCTTC.

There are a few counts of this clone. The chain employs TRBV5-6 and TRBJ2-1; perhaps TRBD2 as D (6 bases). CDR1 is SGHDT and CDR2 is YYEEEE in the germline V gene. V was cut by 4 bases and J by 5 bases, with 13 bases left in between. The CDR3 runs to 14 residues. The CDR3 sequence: CASSPRRGNNEQFF. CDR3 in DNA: TGTGCCAGCAGCCCTAGACGGGGGAACAATGAGCAGTTCTTC.

The CDR3 reads CAISRGRVTTF. In DNA, the CDR3 is TGTGCCATCTCTAGGGGCCGGGTAACCACCTTC. This chain uses TRBV10-3 with TRBJ1-2, with a possible D match to TRBD1 (5 bases). The CDR3 sequence is 11 residues long. With 8 bases removed from V and 13 bases from J, the gap between germline ends came to 17 bases. Germline V lookup: CDR1 ENHRY, CDR2 SYGVKD.

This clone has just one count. CDR3 residues: CASSPVGGTDTQYF. The CDR3 DNA sequence: TGTGCCAGCAGCCCGGTCGGGGGTACAGATACGCAGTATTTT. V and J are TRBV5-6 and TRBJ2-3; a possible D gene is TRBD2 (6 bases). Trimming cost V 4 bases and J 3 bases, with 12 bases left between them. CDR1 and CDR2 (germline): SGHDT, YYEEEE. This CDR3 contains 14 residues.

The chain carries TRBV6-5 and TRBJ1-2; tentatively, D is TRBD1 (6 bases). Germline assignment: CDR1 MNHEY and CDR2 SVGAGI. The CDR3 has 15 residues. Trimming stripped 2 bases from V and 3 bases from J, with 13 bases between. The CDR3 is CASSYRGHIDYGYTF. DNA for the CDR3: TGTGCCAGCAGTTACCGGGGACACATCGACTATGGCTACACCTTC.

CDR3 residues: CASSTSSGGTEAFF. CDR3 DNA: TGCGCCAGCAGCACTTCCTCAGGGGGCACTGAAGCTTTCTTT. The gene calls are TRBV4-1 and TRBJ1-1, with 7 nucleotides matching TRBD1. The CDR3 spans 14 residues. Looked up from germline, CDR1 is MGHRA and CDR2 is YSYEKL. Unmatched junction bases numbered 7, after V lost 5 bases and J lost 4 bases.

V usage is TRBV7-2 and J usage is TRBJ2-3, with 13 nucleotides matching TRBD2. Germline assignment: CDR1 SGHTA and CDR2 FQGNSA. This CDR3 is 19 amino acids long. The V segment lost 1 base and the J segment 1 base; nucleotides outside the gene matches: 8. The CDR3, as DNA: TGTGCCAGCAGCTTAGTACCCTCGGGACTAGCGGGGCGCACAGATACGCAGTATTTT. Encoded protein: CASSLVPSGLAGRTDTQYF.

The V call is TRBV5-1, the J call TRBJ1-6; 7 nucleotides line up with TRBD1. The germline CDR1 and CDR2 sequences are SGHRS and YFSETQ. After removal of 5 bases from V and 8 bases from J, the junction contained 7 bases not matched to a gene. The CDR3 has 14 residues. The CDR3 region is CASRPTGVDSPLHF. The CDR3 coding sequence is TGCGCCAGCAGGCCAACAGGGGTTGATTCACCCCTCCACTTT. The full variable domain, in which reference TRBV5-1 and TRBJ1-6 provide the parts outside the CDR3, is KAGVTQTPRYLIKTRGQQVTLSCSPISGHRSVSWYQQTPGQGLQFLFEYFSETQRNKGNFPGRFSGRQFSNSRSEMNVSTLELGDSALYLCASRPTGVDSPLHFGNGTRLTVT.

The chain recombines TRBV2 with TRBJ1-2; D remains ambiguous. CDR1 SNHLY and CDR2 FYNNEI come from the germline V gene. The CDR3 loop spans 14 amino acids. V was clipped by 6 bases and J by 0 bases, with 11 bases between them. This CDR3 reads CASRTSGTNYGYTF. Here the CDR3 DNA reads TGTGCCAGCAGGACTTCCGGGACTAACTATGGCTACACCTTC.

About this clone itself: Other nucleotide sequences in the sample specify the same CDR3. CDR3 protein: CASSLGGGRSTDTQYF. The CDR3 DNA sequence: TGTGCCAGCAGCTTAGGCGGCGGGAGGAGCACAGATACGCAGTATTTT. The gene calls are TRBV7-6 and TRBJ2-3, with TRBD2 matching over 8 bases. Germline CDR1 reads SGHVS; CDR2 reads FNYEAQ. Trimming at V came to 1 base and at J to 0 bases, leaving 3 bases not matched to a gene. The CDR3 runs 16 residues.

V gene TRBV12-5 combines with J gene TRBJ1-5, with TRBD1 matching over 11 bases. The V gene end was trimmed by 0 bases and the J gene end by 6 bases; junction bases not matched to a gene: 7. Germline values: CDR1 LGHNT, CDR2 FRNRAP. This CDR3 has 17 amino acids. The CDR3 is CASGLVVGDRGIQPQHF. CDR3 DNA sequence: TGTGCTAGTGGTTTGGTCGTAGGGGACAGGGGGATTCAGCCCCAGCATTTT.

This chain's CDR3 is CAWDSSGANVLTF. The CDR3, as DNA: TGTGCCTGGGACTCCTCTGGGGCCAACGTCCTGACTTTC. J is TRBJ2-6 and V is TRBV30; D is undetermined. Trimming removed 5 bases at V and 0 bases at J, with 5 bases between. The CDR3 length is 13 residues. The germline V gene has CDR1 GTSNPN and CDR2 SVGIG (reference sequence).

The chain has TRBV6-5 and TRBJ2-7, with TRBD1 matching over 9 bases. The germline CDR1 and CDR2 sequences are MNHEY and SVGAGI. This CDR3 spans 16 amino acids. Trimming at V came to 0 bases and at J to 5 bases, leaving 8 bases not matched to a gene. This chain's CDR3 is CASSYSGTGKVHEQYF. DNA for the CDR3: TGTGCCAGCAGTTACTCCGGGACAGGGAAAGTCCACGAGCAGTACTTC.

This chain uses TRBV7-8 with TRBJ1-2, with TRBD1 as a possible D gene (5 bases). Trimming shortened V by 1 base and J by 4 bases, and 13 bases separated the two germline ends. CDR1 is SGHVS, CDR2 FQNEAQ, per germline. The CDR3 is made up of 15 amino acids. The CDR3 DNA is TGTGCCAGCAGCTTAGAGGAGGGGAGGGTCTATGGCTACACCTTC. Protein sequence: CASSLEEGRVYGYTF.

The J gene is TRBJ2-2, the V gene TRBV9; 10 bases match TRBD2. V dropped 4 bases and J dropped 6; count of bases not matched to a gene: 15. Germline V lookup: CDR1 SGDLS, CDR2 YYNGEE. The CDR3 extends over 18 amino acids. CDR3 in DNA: TGTGCCAGCAGCCCCCCCGATCGGCTAGCGGGAGCGCCCGGGGAGCTGTTTTTT. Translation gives CASSPPDRLAGAPGELFF. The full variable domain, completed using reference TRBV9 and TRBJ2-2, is DSGVTQTPKHLITATGQRVTLRCSPRSGDLSVYWYQQSLDQGLQFLIQYYNGEERAKGNILERFSAQQFPDLHSELNLSSLELGDSALYFCASSPPDRLAGAPGELFFGEGSRLTVL.

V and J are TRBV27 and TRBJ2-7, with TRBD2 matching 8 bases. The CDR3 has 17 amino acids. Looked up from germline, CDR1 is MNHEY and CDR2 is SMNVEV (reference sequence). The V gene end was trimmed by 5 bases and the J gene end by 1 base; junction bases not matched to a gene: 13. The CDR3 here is CASSPLPGTRASYEQYF. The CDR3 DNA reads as TGTGCCAGCAGTCCGCTTCCCGGGACTAGGGCTTCCTACGAGCAGTACTTC.

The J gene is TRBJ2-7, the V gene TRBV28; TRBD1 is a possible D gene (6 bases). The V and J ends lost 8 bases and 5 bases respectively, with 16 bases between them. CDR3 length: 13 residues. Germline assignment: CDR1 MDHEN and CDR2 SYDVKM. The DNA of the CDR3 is TGTGCCAGCTGGGCAGGGGTGGGTGACGAGCAGTACTTC. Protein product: CASWAGVGDEQYF.